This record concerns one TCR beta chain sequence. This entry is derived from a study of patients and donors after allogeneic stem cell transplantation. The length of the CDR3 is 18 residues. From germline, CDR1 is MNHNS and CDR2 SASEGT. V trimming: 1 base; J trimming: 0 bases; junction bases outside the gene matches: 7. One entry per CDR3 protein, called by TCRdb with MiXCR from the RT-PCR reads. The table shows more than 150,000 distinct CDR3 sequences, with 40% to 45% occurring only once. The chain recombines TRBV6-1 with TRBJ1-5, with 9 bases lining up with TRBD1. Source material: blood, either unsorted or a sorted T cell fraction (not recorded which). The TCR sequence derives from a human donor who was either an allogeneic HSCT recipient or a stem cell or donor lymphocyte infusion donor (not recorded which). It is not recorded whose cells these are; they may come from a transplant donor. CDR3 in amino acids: CASSEGTGALYSNQPQHF. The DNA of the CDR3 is TGTGCCAGCAGTGAAGGGACAGGGGCCCTATATAGCAATCAGCCCCAGCATTTT.